This T cell receptor beta chain derives from a study of Ad26.COV2.S vaccination and SARS-CoV-2 variants. Study-wide results and limits: Researchers reported similar non-spike TCR breadth in vaccine and placebo recipients. It was reported that spike-specific CD8+ and CD4+ T cell responses were substantially broad after vaccination.

In this sample, this clone turned up a few times. Its specificity is not known. The germline CDR1 and CDR2 sequences are LNHDA and SQIVND (reference sequence). J gave up 2 bases and V 3 bases, and 7 bases lay outside the gene matches. The CDR3 runs 16 residues. Sample treatment: 19 received Ad26.COV2.S at low or high dose, single or two shots; about 5 received placebo; per-sample allocation not given. Sampling took place 63 days after the first vaccine or placebo injection. The data were produced by immunoSEQ multiplex PCR, yet TCRdb's version contains in-frame clones alone and is incomplete. The sample includes some 340,000 clones, 86% seen only once; the top ten take more than 1.5%.

The sequences come from peripheral blood, collected in a trial of Ad26.COV2.S vaccine versus placebo. The TCR was taken from a person between 18 and 65 years old who received the Ad26.COV2.S COVID-19 vaccine or a placebo. The chain recombines TRBV19 with TRBJ1-5, with TRBD1 identical over 7 bases. CDR3 loop: CASSILTGVGNQPQHF. CDR3 bases: TGTGCCAGTAGTATTCTAACAGGGGTTGGCAATCAGCCCCAGCATTTT.